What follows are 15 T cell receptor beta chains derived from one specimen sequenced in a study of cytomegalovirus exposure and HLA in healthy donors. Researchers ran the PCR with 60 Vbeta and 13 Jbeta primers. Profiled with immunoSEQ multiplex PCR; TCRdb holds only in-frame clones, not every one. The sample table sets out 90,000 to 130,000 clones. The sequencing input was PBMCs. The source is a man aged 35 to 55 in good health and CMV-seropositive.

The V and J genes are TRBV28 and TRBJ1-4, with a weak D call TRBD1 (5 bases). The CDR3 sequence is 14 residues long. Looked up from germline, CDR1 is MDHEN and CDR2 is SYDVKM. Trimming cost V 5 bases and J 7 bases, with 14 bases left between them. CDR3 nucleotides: TGTGCCAGCAGTCTGTGGGGGGGTGGTGAAAAACTGTTTTTT. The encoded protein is CASSLWGGGEKLFF.

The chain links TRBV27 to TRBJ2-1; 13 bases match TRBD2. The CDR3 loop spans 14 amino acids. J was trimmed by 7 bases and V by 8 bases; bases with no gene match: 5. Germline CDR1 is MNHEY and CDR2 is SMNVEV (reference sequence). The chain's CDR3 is CASQGLAGNNEQFF. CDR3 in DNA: TGTGCCAGCCAGGGACTAGCGGGAAATAATGAGCAGTTCTTC.

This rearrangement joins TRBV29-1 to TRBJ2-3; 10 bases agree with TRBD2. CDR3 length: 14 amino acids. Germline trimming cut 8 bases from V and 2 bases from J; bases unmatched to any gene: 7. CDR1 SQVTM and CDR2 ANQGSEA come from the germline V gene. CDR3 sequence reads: CSSWTSGPTDTQYF. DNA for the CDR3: TGCAGCTCCTGGACTAGCGGCCCCACAGATACGCAGTATTTT.

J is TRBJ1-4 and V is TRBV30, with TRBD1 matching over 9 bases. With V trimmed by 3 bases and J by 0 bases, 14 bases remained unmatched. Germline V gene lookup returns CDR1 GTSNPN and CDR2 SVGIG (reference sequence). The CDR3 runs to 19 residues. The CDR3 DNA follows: TGTGCCTGGAGCCTTAGATTGGGACAGGGAGATGCAACTAATGAAAAACTGTTTTTT. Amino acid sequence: CAWSLRLGQGDATNEKLFF.

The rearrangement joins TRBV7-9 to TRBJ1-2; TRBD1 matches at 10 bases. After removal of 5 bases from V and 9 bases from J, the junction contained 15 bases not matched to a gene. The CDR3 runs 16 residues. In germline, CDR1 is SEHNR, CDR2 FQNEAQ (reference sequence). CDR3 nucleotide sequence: TGTGCCAGCAGCAGATTACGGGACAGGGGTTTCGCGAGCTACACCTTC. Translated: CASSRLRDRGFASYTF.

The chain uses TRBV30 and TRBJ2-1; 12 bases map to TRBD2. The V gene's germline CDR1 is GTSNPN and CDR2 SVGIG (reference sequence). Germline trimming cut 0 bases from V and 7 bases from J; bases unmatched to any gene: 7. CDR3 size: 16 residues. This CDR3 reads CAWSVGTSGSWNEQFF. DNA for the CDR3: TGTGCCTGGAGTGTGGGGACTAGCGGGTCCTGGAATGAGCAGTTCTTC.

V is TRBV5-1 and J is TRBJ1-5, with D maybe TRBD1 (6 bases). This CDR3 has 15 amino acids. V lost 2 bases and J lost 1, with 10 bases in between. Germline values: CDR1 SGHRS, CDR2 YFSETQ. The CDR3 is CASSLQGFSNQPQHF. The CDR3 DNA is TGCGCCAGCAGCTTACAGGGATTCAGCAATCAGCCCCAGCATTTT.

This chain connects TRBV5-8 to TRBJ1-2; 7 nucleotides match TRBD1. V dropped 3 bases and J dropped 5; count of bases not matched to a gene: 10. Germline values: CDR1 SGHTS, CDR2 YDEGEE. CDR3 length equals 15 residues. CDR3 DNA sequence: TGTGCCAGCAGCTCTATGAACAGGGGAGGATATGGCTACACCTTC. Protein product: CASSSMNRGGYGYTF.

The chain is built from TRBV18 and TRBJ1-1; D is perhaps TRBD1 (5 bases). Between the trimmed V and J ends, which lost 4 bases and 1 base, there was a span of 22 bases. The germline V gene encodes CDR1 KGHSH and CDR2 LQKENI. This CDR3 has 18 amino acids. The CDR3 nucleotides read TGTGCCAGCTCACTTTTGGGATTACTCGACAGCGAGAACACTGAAGCTTTCTTT. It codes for CASSLLGLLDSENTEAFF.

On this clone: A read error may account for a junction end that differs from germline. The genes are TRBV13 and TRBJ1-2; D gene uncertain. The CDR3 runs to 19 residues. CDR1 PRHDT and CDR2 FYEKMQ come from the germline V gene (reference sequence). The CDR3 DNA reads TGTGCCAGCAACATTGATCGAAGATGGTCCCACGGGTCTAAGTATGGCTACACCTTC. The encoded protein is CASNIDRRWSHGSKYGYTF. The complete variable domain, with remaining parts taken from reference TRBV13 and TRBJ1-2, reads AAGVIQSPRHLIKEKRETATLKCYPIPRHDTVYWYQQGPGQDPQFLISFYEKMQSDKGSIPDRFSAQQFSDYHSELNMSSLELGDSALYFCASNIDRRWSHGSKYGYTFGSGTRLTVV.

The CDR3 region is CAWSVRVTGELFF. The CDR3 DNA sequence: TGTGCCTGGAGTGTCCGGGTCACCGGGGAGCTGTTTTTT. This rearrangement joins TRBV30 to TRBJ2-2; unclear D gene. The germline V gene encodes CDR1 GTSNPN and CDR2 SVGIG (reference sequence). The CDR3 consists of 13 residues. V was shortened by 0 bases and J by 4 bases, with 6 bases between the two germline ends.

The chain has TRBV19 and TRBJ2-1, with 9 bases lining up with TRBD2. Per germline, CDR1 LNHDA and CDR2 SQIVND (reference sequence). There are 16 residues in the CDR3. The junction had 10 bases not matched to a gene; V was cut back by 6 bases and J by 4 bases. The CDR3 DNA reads TGTGCCAGTAGAGCCTGGGCTAGCGGGATATACAATGAGCAGTTCTTC. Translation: CASRAWASGIYNEQFF.

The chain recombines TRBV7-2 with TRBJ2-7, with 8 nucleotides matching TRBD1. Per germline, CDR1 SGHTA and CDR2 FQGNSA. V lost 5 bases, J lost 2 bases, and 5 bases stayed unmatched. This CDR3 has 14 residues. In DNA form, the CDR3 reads TGTGCCAGCAGCCCCTGGACAGGGACCTACGAGCAGTACTTC. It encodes CASSPWTGTYEQYF.

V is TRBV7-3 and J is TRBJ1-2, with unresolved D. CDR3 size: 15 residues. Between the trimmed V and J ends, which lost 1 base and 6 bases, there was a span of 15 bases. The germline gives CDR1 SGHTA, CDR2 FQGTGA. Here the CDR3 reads CASSLNPGSVDGYTF. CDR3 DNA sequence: TGTGCCAGCAGCTTAAACCCGGGAAGTGTCGATGGCTACACCTTC.

The CDR3 region has the DNA TGTGCCAGCAGCCCGGAGAACGGGGAGCTGTTTTTT. Translation gives CASSPENGELFF. The rearrangement uses TRBV7-3 and TRBJ2-2; D is uncertain. Germline-derived CDR1 and CDR2 are SGHTA and FQGTGA. This CDR3 comprises 12 residues. Deletions cut 5 bases from V and 7 bases from J, with 8 bases between.